This T cell receptor (beta chain) is drawn from a study of blood T cells in healthy people across ages. This CDR3 has 15 residues. The germline CDR1 and CDR2 sequences are SGDLS and YYNGEE. The ends were cut back, 0 bases at V and 11 bases at J, with 20 bases in the middle. This clonotype was detected a few times. A much bigger clone sits one base away, suggesting this may be a read error. For the second PCR, which ran for 7 to 11 cycles, a sample-barcoded 5' primer and a J-beta primer mix were used. TCRdb recomputed calls from the 5' RACE reads with MiXCR, one row per CDR3 protein. The data contain over 600,000 distinct CDR3 sequences, more than 35% of them singletons.

Sequenced: blood. The sequence derives from an elderly man in good health. The rearrangement links TRBV9 to TRBJ2-5; tentatively, D is TRBD1 (6 bases). Here the CDR3 DNA reads TGTGCCAGCAGCGTAGGACAGGCCGATCGCAATGAGCAGTACTTC. It yields the protein CASSVGQADRNEQYF.